The 7 T cell receptor beta chains listed next were all sequenced from one sample in a study of tumor-infiltrating lymphocytes in primary liver carcinoma. RNA isolated from unsorted whole blood supplied the blood RNA, with germline DNA also extracted. From 400 to 550 ng total RNA, TCR beta cDNA was generated with a primer in the constant region. Three nested multiplex PCR rounds of slightly modified ARM-PCR generated TCR beta libraries. TRBV1-TRBV30 forward primers paired with a C-beta reverse primer drove the first two PCR rounds, roughly 9 cycles each. TCRdb fed the multiplex PCR reads into MiXCR, producing one record per CDR3 protein. Here the sample spans more than 150,000 distinct CDR3 sequences, approximately 60% being singletons. The sample comprised peripheral blood. Receptor source: a man aged 40-49 years with primary liver carcinoma and hepatitis B virus infection.

To note about this clonotype: Lacking the conserved final phenylalanine or tryptophan, this CDR3 likely reflects a read error. The chain carries TRBV12-3 or TRBV12-4 and TRBJ2-5, with D possibly being TRBD1 (5 bases). V lost 8 bases to trimming and J lost 4 bases, with 14 bases between them. This CDR3 region has 13 residues. CDR3 sequence reads: CASRRQGAETQYY. CDR3 nucleotides: TGTGCCAGCCGTCGGCAGGGCGCAGAGACCCAGTACTAC.

Remarks on this clonotype: Compared with germline, one end of the junction differs, possibly owing to a read error. The chain couples TRBV12-3 or TRBV12-4 to TRBJ2-1; TRBD2 is a possible D gene (5 bases). This CDR3 region has 13 residues. CDR3 sequence reads: CVSSPHTGNEQFF. In DNA form, the CDR3 reads TGTGTCAGCAGCCCCCATACGGGGAATGAGCAATTCTTC.

With regard to this clonotype: A much larger clone differs from this one at a single base, so this may be a read error. This sequence joins TRBV11-2 and TRBJ1-1; D is uncertain. Germline CDR1 and CDR2: SGHAT and FQNNGV. The CDR3 has 13 residues. This CDR3 is CVSSLDLSRRSLF. The CDR3 DNA reads TGTGTCAGCAGCTTAGATCTGAGCCGCCGGTCGCTTTTT. Together with reference TRBV11-2 and TRBJ1-1, the CDR3 gives the full variable domain: EAGVAQSPRYKIIEKRQSVAFWCNPISGHATLYWYQQILGQGPKLLIQFQNNGVVDDSQLPKDRFSAERLKGVDSTLKIQPAKLEDSAVYLCVSSLDLSRRSLFGQGTRLTVV.

The V gene is TRBV11-2, the J gene TRBJ2-4; the D is unclear. With 0 bases removed from V and 6 bases from J, the gap between germline ends came to 12 bases. This CDR3 has 15 residues. Germline CDR1 is SGHAT and CDR2 is FQNNGV. CDR3 residues: CASSLDIGFGNIQYF. CDR3 sequence (DNA): TGTGCCAGCAGCTTAGATATAGGCTTCGGAAACATTCAGTACTTC.

Worth noting for this clonotype: This may be a read error, as it is one base from a much larger clone. The chain recombines TRBV12-3 or TRBV12-4 with TRBJ2-5; D is uncertain. The CDR3 sequence is 14 residues long. V lost 4 bases to trimming and J lost 3 bases, with 12 bases between them. The CDR3 DNA follows: TGTGCCAGCAGTTCGGCTAACCCTGAAGAGACCCAGTACTTC. It codes for CASSSANPEETQYF.

Concerning this clonotype: Without the conserved terminal phenylalanine or tryptophan, this CDR3 likely stems from a read error. Because the CDR3's place on the DNA is in doubt, the DNA is left out and the CDR3 is given as listed by TCRdb. The J gene is TRBJ2-7, the V gene TRBV11-2; the D segment call TRBD1 is taken from the table without a DNA check. Counting both end residues, the CDR3 totals 16 amino acids. Germline CDR1 SGHAT, CDR2 FQNNGV. CDR3: CASISLGGDKSYEQHI.

The chain employs TRBV11-1 and TRBJ1-5; no reliable D call. The assigned J gene may be wrong: the sequence end matches TRBJ2-3 better. This CDR3 comprises 13 residues. Germline CDR1 is SGHAT and CDR2 is FQDESV (reference sequence). CDR3 residues: CASSSGPDQPQYF. The CDR3 bases are TGTGCCAGCAGCTCCGGGCCTGATCAGCCCCAGTATTTT.